This TCR beta chain was recorded in a study of blood T cells in healthy people across ages. Study-level information: There was about one barcoded beta molecule captured by template switching per two T cells. Points from the study as a whole: Versus aged donors, long-lived donors had higher diversity and more naive CD4+ cells.

With respect to this clonotype: The antigen is not known.

A second 7 to 11 cycle PCR used barcoded and J-beta primers. TCRdb processed the 5' RACE reads anew with MiXCR; each CDR3 protein has one entry. Of roughly 2 million distinct CDR3 sequences in the sample, around half were seen once. The germline V and J ends were trimmed by 6 bases and 2 bases, with 10 bases remaining between them. Germline V lookup: CDR1 SNHLY, CDR2 FYNNEI. The CDR3 is made up of 13 amino acids. Per-sample PBMC isolation yielded at least 7 million cells. The chain couples TRBV2 to TRBJ1-1, with D possibly being TRBD1 (5 bases). The receptor comes from a middle-aged woman in good health. Sequences were obtained from blood. CDR3 DNA sequence: TGTGCCAGCAGGCCGGGACCTAACACTGAAGCTTTCTTT. It codes for CASRPGPNTEAFF. Full variable domain (remainder filled in from reference TRBV2 and TRBJ1-1): EPEVTQTPSHQVTQMGQEVILRCVPISNHLYFYWYRQILGQKVEFLVSFYNNEISEKSEIFDDQFSVERPDGSNFTLKIRSTKLEDSAMYFCASRPGPNTEAFFGQGTRLTVV.